This passage covers 17 T cell receptor beta chains from one sample sequenced in a study of blood T cell repertoires in COVID-19. Data came from immunoSEQ multiplex PCR; TCRdb stores just in-frame clones and leaves some out. The table shows some 150,000 clones, with more than 75% occurring only once. What was sequenced was peripheral blood. The receptor set was obtained from a man aged 70 or older with acute or convalescent COVID-19.

V usage is TRBV28 and J usage is TRBJ2-7; TRBD2 aligns across 10 bases. With V trimmed by 3 bases and J by 4 bases, 3 bases remained unmatched. The CDR3 contains 14 residues. Germline loops: CDR1 MDHEN, CDR2 SYDVKM. The CDR3 DNA reads as TGTGCCAGCAGTTTCGAGCGGGAGGGTTACGAGCAGTACTTC. It yields the protein CASSFEREGYEQYF.

The genes are TRBV9 and TRBJ2-7; TRBD2 agrees at 7 bases. The CDR3 totals 15 residues. Germline-derived CDR1 and CDR2 are SGDLS and YYNGEE. The V segment lost 2 bases and the J segment 4 bases; nucleotides outside the gene matches: 9. As DNA, the CDR3 is TGTGCCAGCAGCGTGTCTGCGGGAGAACAATACGAGCAGTACTTC. It is translated as CASSVSAGEQYEQYF.

This sequence joins TRBV2 and TRBJ1-4; D remains unclear. CDR1 is SNHLY, CDR2 FYNNEI, per germline. V was cut by 7 bases and J by 4 bases, with 13 bases left in between. This CDR3 spans 14 amino acids. The CDR3 loop is CASKGAVLNEKLFF. CDR3 nucleotides: TGTGCCAGCAAGGGAGCAGTTCTTAATGAAAAACTGTTTTTT.

At least ten counts were recorded for this clone. The chain carries TRBV7-8 and TRBJ1-6; D is unresolved. V gave up 6 bases and J gave up 6 bases, with 6 bases separating them. CDR3 length: 12 residues. Germline lookup yields CDR1 SGHVS and CDR2 FQNEAQ. CDR3 DNA sequence: TGTGCCAGCAGTTCAATTAATTCACCCCTCCACTTT. Protein product: CASSSINSPLHF. Based on the CDR3 plus reference TRBV7-8 and TRBJ1-6, the full variable domain is GAGVSQSPRYKVAKRGQDVALRCDPISGHVSLFWYQQALGQGPEFLTYFQNEAQLDKSGLPSDRFFAERPEGSVSTLKIQRTQQEDSAVYLCASSSINSPLHFGNGTRLTVT.

The V and J genes are TRBV5-6 and TRBJ1-2, with TRBD1 matching 8 bases. Trimming took 3 bases from V and 8 from J; bases not matched to a gene: 15. The germline V gene has CDR1 SGHDT and CDR2 YYEEEE. This CDR3 region has 16 residues. CDR3 DNA sequence: TGTGCCAGCAGCTCCCCCGGGGACAGGAGTAGTGAGGGCTACACCTTC. Its protein product is CASSSPGDRSSEGYTF. Full variable domain (rest looked up from reference TRBV5-6 and TRBJ1-2): DAGVTQSPTHLIKTRGQQVTLRCSPKSGHDTVSWYQQALGQGPQFIFQYYEEEERQRGNFPDRFSGHQFPNYSSELNVNALLLGDSALYLCASSSPGDRSSEGYTFGSGTRLTVV.

The chain joins TRBV5-6 to TRBJ1-3, with D maybe TRBD1 (5 bases). The CDR3 contains 16 residues. Germline loops: CDR1 SGHDT, CDR2 YYEEEE. Trimming pared 0 bases from V and 3 bases from J, leaving 13 bases between. CDR3 loop: CASSLGTLHFGNTIYF. In nucleotides, the CDR3 is TGTGCCAGCAGCTTGGGGACATTACATTTTGGAAACACCATATATTTT.

This rearrangement joins TRBV7-9 to TRBJ2-1; a weak D match, TRBD2 (6 bases). V was trimmed by 1 base and J by 7 bases, leaving 14 bases between them. This CDR3 contains 15 residues. In germline, CDR1 is SEHNR, CDR2 FQNEAQ (reference sequence). The CDR3 is CASSLDYLAGNEQFF. DNA for the CDR3: TGTGCCAGCAGCTTAGATTACCTGGCGGGGAATGAGCAGTTCTTC.

The rearrangement uses TRBV20-1 and TRBJ2-7, with 9 bases fitting TRBD2. V was pared by 3 bases and J by 5 bases, with 14 bases of the junction left unmatched. CDR1 is DFQATT, CDR2 SNEGSKA, per germline (reference sequence). This CDR3 is 16 amino acids long. DNA of the CDR3: TGCAGTGCTAGTCGCTTTAGTAGCGGGAGTATCAACGAGCAGTACTTC. Translated: CSASRFSSGSINEQYF.

This chain connects TRBV6-5 to TRBJ2-7; no definite D call. The V gene lost 5 bases and the J gene lost 7 bases, with 15 bases spanning the gap. The CDR3 has 13 residues. The germline V gene encodes CDR1 MNHEY and CDR2 SVGAGI. As DNA, the CDR3 is TGTGCCAGCAGTCCCCCAGCTACGGGTGAGCAGTACTTC. As protein: CASSPPATGEQYF.

V gene TRBV5-1 combines with J gene TRBJ2-5; TRBD2 matches 8 bases. This CDR3 has 15 amino acids. Germline values: CDR1 SGHRS, CDR2 YFSETQ. The V and J ends lost 3 bases and 7 bases, in that order; junction bases with no gene match: 11. The CDR3 is CASSYSGDGRRTQYF. DNA for the CDR3: TGCGCCAGCAGCTATAGCGGGGACGGCAGGAGGACCCAGTACTTC.

The chain joins TRBV3-1 (or the pseudogene TRBV3-2) to TRBJ2-1, with D possibly matching TRBD2 (6 bases). Germline V gene data show CDR1 as LGHDT and CDR2 as YNNKEL (reference sequence). There are 14 residues in the CDR3. The V and J ends lost 1 base and 5 bases respectively, with 9 bases between them. CDR3 in amino acids: CASSQALANNEQFF. Here the CDR3 DNA reads TGTGCCAGCAGCCAAGCACTAGCTAACAATGAGCAGTTCTTC.

V usage is TRBV6-5 and J usage is TRBJ2-2, with a tentative D call TRBD2 (6 bases). The CDR3 has 15 residues. Germline-derived CDR1 and CDR2 are MNHEY and SVGAGI. Trimming left V 3 bases short and J 4 bases short, with 12 bases between. For the CDR3, the DNA is TGTGCCAGCAGTTATCAGGCGGGGCGCACCGGGGAGCTGTTTTTT. Residues: CASSYQAGRTGELFF.

The chain carries TRBV3-1 (or the pseudogene TRBV3-2) and TRBJ1-1, with 8 bases matching TRBD1. This CDR3 is built from 16 residues. The germline CDR1 and CDR2 sequences are LGHDT and YNNKEL (reference sequence). The V gene end was trimmed by 1 base and the J gene end by 4 bases; junction bases not matched to a gene: 8. CDR3 DNA sequence: TGTGCCAGCAGCCAAGCGCCCGGGACAGGAATCACTGAAGCTTTCTTT. Its protein is CASSQAPGTGITEAFF.

The V and J genes are TRBV5-4 and TRBJ1-1; D ambiguous. The CDR3 runs to 14 residues. Trimming cost V 2 bases and J 2 bases, with 10 bases left between them. CDR1 is SGHNT, CDR2 YYREEE, per germline (reference sequence). The CDR3 loop is CASSFTSGNTEAFF. The CDR3 nucleotides read TGTGCCAGCAGCTTTACGTCAGGCAACACTGAAGCTTTCTTT.

This clone was picked up a small number of times. V and J are TRBV4-1 and TRBJ2-5; TRBD1 aligns across 10 bases. The germline gives CDR1 MGHRA, CDR2 YSYEKL. This CDR3 has 13 residues. The V and J ends lost 4 bases and 4 bases, in that order; junction bases with no gene match: 0. In DNA form, the CDR3 reads TGCGCCAGCAGCCGGGACAGGGGAGAGACCCAGTACTTC. Amino acid sequence: CASSRDRGETQYF.

The rearrangement links TRBV2 to TRBJ2-1; tentatively, D is TRBD1 (6 bases). Germline-derived CDR1 and CDR2 are SNHLY and FYNNEI. The CDR3 sequence is 15 residues long. Trimming removed 4 bases at V and 0 bases at J, with 10 bases between. The CDR3 is CASSAGQISYNEQFF. CDR3 sequence (DNA): TGTGCCAGCAGTGCCGGACAGATCTCCTACAATGAGCAGTTCTTC.

The V call is TRBV5-4, the J call TRBJ2-3, with D unresolved. This CDR3 contains 13 residues. Germline CDR1 is SGHNT and CDR2 is YYREEE (reference sequence). With 0 bases removed from V and 7 bases from J, the gap between germline ends came to 9 bases. For the CDR3, the DNA is TGTGCCAGCAGCTTGGTTGGCTCGTATACGCAGTATTTT. Its protein is CASSLVGSYTQYF.